These T cell receptor beta chains were read from a single sample in a study of control samples from healthy donors and cancer patients. The repertoire was sequenced with immunoSEQ multiplex PCR; TCRdb's copy has only in-frame clones and lacks some. The sample carries 65,000 to 70,000 clones, 84% recorded once. The sequencing sample was made of PBMCs. The receptors shown here come from a woman aged 45 to 65 with lung cancer. The CDR3 runs from the conserved cysteine through the conserved F or W. Fields, in order: CDR3 length, J gene, D gene, clone size, V gene, CDR3 DNA, CDR3 protein. A D gene is named only where the DNA matches it firmly. Clone size, where shown, is once, few, many, or a class for clones that have expanded.

len: 15; j_gene: TRBJ1-2; d_gene: TRBD1; abundance: -; v_gene: TRBV19; CDR3nt: TGTGCCAGTAGTAGGTTTAGGGGGCTGTTGGATGGCTACACCTTC; CDR3aa: CASSRFRGLLDGYTF
len: 14; j_gene: TRBJ2-7; d_gene: TRBD2; abundance: -; v_gene: TRBV2; CDR3nt: TGTGCCAGCAGTGCAGCGGGGGGGCCGTACGAGCAGTACTTC; CDR3aa: CASSAAGGPYEQYF
len: 16; j_gene: TRBJ2-3; d_gene: -; abundance: -; v_gene: TRBV29-1; CDR3nt: TGCAGCGTACCGTATTCGGGGAGTTTCCGCACAGATACGCAGTATTTT; CDR3aa: CSVPYSGSFRTDTQYF
len: 11; j_gene: TRBJ1-1; d_gene: -; abundance: -; v_gene: TRBV19; CDR3nt: TGTGCCAGTGACAGAGGGACTGAAGCTTTCTTT; CDR3aa: CASDRGTEAFF
len: 14; j_gene: TRBJ1-2; d_gene: TRBD1; abundance: -; v_gene: TRBV5-6; CDR3nt: TGTGCCAGCAGCAAGCGGGACAGGGTGAACGGCTACACCTTC; CDR3aa: CASSKRDRVNGYTF
len: 16; j_gene: TRBJ2-3; d_gene: TRBD1; abundance: -; v_gene: TRBV7-2; CDR3nt: TGTGCCAGCAGCTATCCCGGCGGACAGGGCACAGATACGCAGTATTTT; CDR3aa: CASSYPGGQGTDTQYF
len: 15; j_gene: TRBJ1-2; d_gene: -; abundance: once; v_gene: TRBV5-1; CDR3nt: TGCGCCAGCAGTCGACAGGACCAAGGGGACTATGGCTACACCTTC; CDR3aa: CASSRQDQGDYGYTF
len: 14; j_gene: TRBJ1-1; d_gene: -; abundance: -; v_gene: TRBV7-8; CDR3nt: TGTGCCAGCAGCTTACGGGAGGAGAACCCTGAAGCTTTCTTT; CDR3aa: CASSLREENPEAFF
len: 15; j_gene: TRBJ2-3; d_gene: -; abundance: -; v_gene: TRBV7-9; CDR3nt: TGTGCCAGCAGCTTAAAGGGGTCGCTAGCAGATACGCAGTATTTT; CDR3aa: CASSLKGSLADTQYF
len: 14; j_gene: TRBJ1-1; d_gene: -; abundance: -; v_gene: TRBV7-9; CDR3nt: TGTGCCAGCAGCTTAGAAGCTAAGAACACTGAAGCTTTCTTT; CDR3aa: CASSLEAKNTEAFF
len: 14; j_gene: TRBJ2-7; d_gene: -; abundance: -; v_gene: TRBV7-6; CDR3nt: TGTGCCAGCAGCTTATTCTCAGGAGACTACGAGCAGTACTTC; CDR3aa: CASSLFSGDYEQYF
len: 13; j_gene: TRBJ2-2; d_gene: TRBD1; abundance: once; v_gene: TRBV29-1; CDR3nt: TGCAGCGTCACAGGGGCCCCCACCGGGGAGCTGTTTTTT; CDR3aa: CSVTGAPTGELFF
len: 14; j_gene: TRBJ2-7; d_gene: -; abundance: few; v_gene: TRBV10-3; CDR3nt: TGTGCCATCAGTGAGGCCGAGAGGGTGGACGAGCAGTACTTC; CDR3aa: CAISEAERVDEQYF
len: 13; j_gene: TRBJ2-5; d_gene: -; abundance: once; v_gene: TRBV24-1; CDR3nt: TGTGCCACCGGTGACGTACGTGTAGAGACCCAGTACTTC; CDR3aa: CATGDVRVETQYF
len: 15; j_gene: TRBJ2-2; d_gene: -; abundance: once; v_gene: TRBV5-4; CDR3nt: TGTGCCAGCAGCCGAGTGGGGGCAGTGACCGGGGAGCTGTTTTTT; CDR3aa: CASSRVGAVTGELFF
len: 12; j_gene: TRBJ2-3; d_gene: -; abundance: -; v_gene: TRBV7-9; CDR3nt: TGTGCCAGCAGCCCTGGGGTGGATACGCAGTATTTT; CDR3aa: CASSPGVDTQYF
len: 13; j_gene: TRBJ2-7; d_gene: TRBD1; abundance: -; v_gene: TRBV10-3; CDR3nt: TGTGCCATTTCTCCGGGACAGCCCGACGAGCAGTACTTC; CDR3aa: CAISPGQPDEQYF
len: 15; j_gene: TRBJ1-5; d_gene: -; abundance: -; v_gene: TRBV6-6; CDR3nt: TGTGCCAGCTGTACCCCACAGACACGCAATCAGCCCCAGCATTTT; CDR3aa: CASCTPQTRNQPQHF
len: 11; j_gene: TRBJ1-4; d_gene: -; abundance: -; v_gene: TRBV28; CDR3nt: TGTGCCAGCAGCCTCAGCGAAAAACTGTTTTTT; CDR3aa: CASSLSEKLFF
len: 16; j_gene: TRBJ1-2; d_gene: -; abundance: -; v_gene: TRBV7-2; CDR3nt: TGTGCCAGCAGCCCTCTTTGGCAGGGCGGGGGCTATGGCTACACCTTC; CDR3aa: CASSPLWQGGGYGYTF
len: 15; j_gene: TRBJ2-4; d_gene: -; abundance: -; v_gene: TRBV28; CDR3nt: TGTGCCAGCAGTTTTCCCCATATTAGCGAAAACATTCAGTACTTC; CDR3aa: CASSFPHISENIQYF
len: 14; j_gene: TRBJ1-1; d_gene: -; abundance: once; v_gene: TRBV5-1; CDR3nt: TGCGCCAGCAGCTTGTGGGGAGAGAACACTGAAGCTTTCTTT; CDR3aa: CASSLWGENTEAFF
len: 13; j_gene: TRBJ2-1; d_gene: -; abundance: -; v_gene: TRBV7-6; CDR3nt: TGTGCCAGCAGCCCAATATTTAACAATGAGCAGTTCTTC; CDR3aa: CASSPIFNNEQFF
len: 12; j_gene: TRBJ1-1; d_gene: TRBD1; abundance: -; v_gene: TRBV5-1; CDR3nt: TGCGCCAGCAGCTTGGACAGGGGGAGAGCTTTCTTT; CDR3aa: CASSLDRGRAFF
len: 12; j_gene: TRBJ1-1; d_gene: -; abundance: -; v_gene: TRBV7-9; CDR3nt: TGTGCCAGCAGCTCCTCCGACCCGAGTCAGGTTTTT; CDR3aa: CASSSSDPSQVF
len: 13; j_gene: TRBJ2-5; d_gene: -; abundance: -; v_gene: TRBV2; CDR3nt: TGTGCCAGCAGTGAAGGGCAACAAGAGACCCAGTACTTC; CDR3aa: CASSEGQQETQYF
len: 13; j_gene: TRBJ2-3; d_gene: -; abundance: -; v_gene: TRBV19; CDR3nt: TGTGCCAGTAGTATAGGTGGCACAGATACGCAGTATTTT; CDR3aa: CASSIGGTDTQYF
len: 13; j_gene: TRBJ1-2; d_gene: -; abundance: few; v_gene: TRBV10-3; CDR3nt: TGTGCCATCAGTGAGCGGTCCGAGGGTGGCTACACCTTC; CDR3aa: CAISERSEGGYTF
len: 14; j_gene: TRBJ2-1; d_gene: -; abundance: once; v_gene: TRBV9; CDR3nt: TGTGCCAGCAGCGTGCAGCCGGGCGTTAATGAGCAGTTCTTC; CDR3aa: CASSVQPGVNEQFF
len: 14; j_gene: TRBJ2-5; d_gene: TRBD1; abundance: many; v_gene: TRBV7-9; CDR3nt: TGTGCCAGCAGACCACAGGGGTCCCAAGAGACCCAGTACTTC; CDR3aa: CASRPQGSQETQYF
len: 12; j_gene: TRBJ1-3; d_gene: -; abundance: -; v_gene: TRBV10-3; CDR3nt: TGTGCCATCAAGGACTCTGGAAACACCATATATTTT; CDR3aa: CAIKDSGNTIYF
len: 16; j_gene: TRBJ2-4; d_gene: -; abundance: -; v_gene: TRBV19; CDR3nt: TGTGCCAGTAGTTTCCGGGACTTTGGAGCCAAAAACATTCAGTACTTC; CDR3aa: CASSFRDFGAKNIQYF
len: 13; j_gene: TRBJ1-3; d_gene: -; abundance: -; v_gene: TRBV9; CDR3nt: TGTGCCAGCAGCGGGTCCGATGGAAACACCATATATTTT; CDR3aa: CASSGSDGNTIYF
len: 15; j_gene: TRBJ2-5; d_gene: -; abundance: -; v_gene: TRBV9; CDR3nt: TGTGCCAGCAGCCCTGGGGGTAAGACCCAAGAGACCCAGTACTTC; CDR3aa: CASSPGGKTQETQYF
len: 14; j_gene: TRBJ1-1; d_gene: -; abundance: -; v_gene: TRBV6-5; CDR3nt: TGTGCCAGCAGTTACGGGGTATACAACACTGAAGCTTTCTTT; CDR3aa: CASSYGVYNTEAFF
len: 16; j_gene: TRBJ1-5; d_gene: -; abundance: once; v_gene: TRBV6-2/TRBV6-3; CDR3nt: TGTGCCAGCAGCGCTGATCTAAGGGCAGGGAGGCAGCCCCAGCATTTT; CDR3aa: CASSADLRAGRQPQHF
len: 15; j_gene: TRBJ1-5; d_gene: TRBD1; abundance: -; v_gene: TRBV19; CDR3nt: TGTGCCAGTAGTTCGGGACAGGGGGCGGGACAGCCCCAGCATTTT; CDR3aa: CASSSGQGAGQPQHF
len: 16; j_gene: TRBJ1-5; d_gene: -; abundance: -; v_gene: TRBV6-6; CDR3nt: TGTGCCAGCAGTTTGACAGGCCTAAATAGCAATCAGCCCCAGCATTTT; CDR3aa: CASSLTGLNSNQPQHF
len: 13; j_gene: TRBJ2-4; d_gene: -; abundance: -; v_gene: TRBV27; CDR3nt: TGTGCCAGCAGTCTAAGGGCCAAAAACATTCAGTACTTC; CDR3aa: CASSLRAKNIQYF
len: 15; j_gene: TRBJ1-1; d_gene: -; abundance: -; v_gene: TRBV18; CDR3nt: TGTGCCAGCTCATTCGGCTCCAGAACGGACACTGAAGCTTTCTTT; CDR3aa: CASSFGSRTDTEAFF
len: 12; j_gene: TRBJ2-1; d_gene: -; abundance: -; v_gene: TRBV7-2; CDR3nt: TGTGCCAGCAGCCGCAGCTGGGATGAGCAGTTCTTC; CDR3aa: CASSRSWDEQFF
len: 12; j_gene: TRBJ1-4; d_gene: -; abundance: -; v_gene: TRBV12-3/TRBV12-4; CDR3nt: TGTGCCAGCAGAGGGACTCGTGAAAAACTGTTTTTT; CDR3aa: CASRGTREKLFF